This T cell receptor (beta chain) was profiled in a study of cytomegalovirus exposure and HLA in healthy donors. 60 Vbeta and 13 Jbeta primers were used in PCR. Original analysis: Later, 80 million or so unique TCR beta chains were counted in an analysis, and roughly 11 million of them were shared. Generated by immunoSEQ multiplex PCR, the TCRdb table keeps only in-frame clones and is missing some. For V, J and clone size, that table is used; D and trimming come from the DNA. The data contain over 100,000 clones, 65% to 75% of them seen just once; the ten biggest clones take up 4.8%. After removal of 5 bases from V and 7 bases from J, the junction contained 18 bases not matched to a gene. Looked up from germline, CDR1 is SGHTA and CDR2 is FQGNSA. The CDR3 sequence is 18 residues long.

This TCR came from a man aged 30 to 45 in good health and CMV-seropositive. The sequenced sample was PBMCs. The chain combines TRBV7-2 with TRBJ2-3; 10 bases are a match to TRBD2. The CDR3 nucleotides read TGTGCCAGCAGCCCACTGGGTACAGCGGGGGGGCGGGCGAATACGCAGTATTTT. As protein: CASSPLGTAGGRANTQYF.